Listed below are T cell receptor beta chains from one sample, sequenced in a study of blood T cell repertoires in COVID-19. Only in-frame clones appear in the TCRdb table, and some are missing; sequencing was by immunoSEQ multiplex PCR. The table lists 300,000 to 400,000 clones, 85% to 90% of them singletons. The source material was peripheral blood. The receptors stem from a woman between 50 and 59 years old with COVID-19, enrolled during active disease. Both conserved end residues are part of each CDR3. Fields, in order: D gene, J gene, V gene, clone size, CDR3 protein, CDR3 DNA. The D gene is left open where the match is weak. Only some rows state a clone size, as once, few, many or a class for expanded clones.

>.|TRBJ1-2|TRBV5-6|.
CASSLYAGPNYGYTF
TGTGCCAGCAGCTTGTACGCGGGTCCTAACTATGGCTACACCTTC
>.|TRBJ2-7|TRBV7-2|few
CASSLGGSSHEQYF
TGTGCCAGCAGCTTAGGAGGGTCGTCCCACGAGCAGTACTTC
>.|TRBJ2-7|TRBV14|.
CASSHLGVSRDYEQYF
TGTGCCAGCAGCCACCTCGGGGTGAGCCGGGACTACGAGCAGTACTTC
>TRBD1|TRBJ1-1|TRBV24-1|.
CATSDPTGTGDEAFF
TGTGCCACCAGTGACCCAACCGGGACAGGGGATGAAGCTTTCTTT
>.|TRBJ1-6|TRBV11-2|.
CASSPDIRSPLHF
TGTGCCAGCAGCCCAGACATCCGGTCACCCCTCCACTTT
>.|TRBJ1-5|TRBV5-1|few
CASSLNAGGNQPQHF
TGCGCCAGCAGCTTGAATGCAGGGGGCAATCAGCCCCAGCATTTT
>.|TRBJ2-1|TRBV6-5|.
CASSYMLGGYNEQFF
TGTGCCAGCAGTTATATGCTGGGAGGCTACAATGAGCAGTTCTTC
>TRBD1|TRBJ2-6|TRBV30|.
CAWVGWDRAGANVLTF
TGTGCCTGGGTGGGTTGGGACAGGGCTGGGGCCAACGTCCTGACTTTC
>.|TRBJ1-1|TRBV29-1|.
CSVTAGGSEAFF
TGCAGCGTTACAGCGGGGGGTTCGGAAGCTTTCTTT
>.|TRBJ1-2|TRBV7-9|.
CASGSSTTAPNYGYTF
TGTGCCAGCGGCTCCTCGACGACAGCTCCTAACTATGGCTACACCTTC
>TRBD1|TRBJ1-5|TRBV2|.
CASRATGGLNQPQHF
TGTGCCAGCAGAGCGACAGGGGGCCTCAATCAGCCCCAGCATTTT
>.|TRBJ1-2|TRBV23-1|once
CASSHFFGSPAKTNYGYTF
TGCGCCAGCAGTCATTTTTTCGGGAGCCCAGCGAAGACTAACTATGGCTACACCTTC
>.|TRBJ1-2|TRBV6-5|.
CASTRGRGLRYGYTF
TGTGCCAGCACCCGCGGAAGGGGCTTACGCTATGGCTACACCTTC
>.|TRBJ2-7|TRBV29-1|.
CSFGGGGYEQYF
TGCAGCTTCGGGGGAGGGGGATACGAGCAGTACTTC
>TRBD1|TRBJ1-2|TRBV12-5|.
CASGLAPGTGVGGYTF
TGTGCTAGTGGTTTGGCCCCCGGGACAGGGGTGGGGGGCTACACCTTC
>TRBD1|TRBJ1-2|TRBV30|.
CAWSGTGPLYGYTF
TGTGCCTGGAGTGGGACAGGGCCGCTCTATGGCTACACCTTC
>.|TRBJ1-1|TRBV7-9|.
CASSQGGWATEAFF
TGTGCCAGCAGCCAGGGTGGTTGGGCCACTGAAGCTTTCTTT
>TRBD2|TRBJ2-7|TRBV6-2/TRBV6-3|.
CASSLRTSSLTAAEQYF
TGTGCCAGCAGTCTGAGGACTAGTTCCCTAACGGCGGCCGAGCAGTACTTC
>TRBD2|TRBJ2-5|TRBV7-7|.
CASSSSGLVLPETQYF
TGTGCTAGCAGCTCCTCGGGACTAGTTCTTCCAGAGACCCAGTACTTC
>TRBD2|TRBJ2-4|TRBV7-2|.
CASSLGGLGLAKNIQYF
TGTGCCAGCAGCTTAGGTGGACTAGGATTAGCCAAAAACATTCAGTACTTC
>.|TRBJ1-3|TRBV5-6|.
CASSFIRPSVSGNTIYF
TGTGCCAGCAGCTTTATACGTCCATCAGTCTCTGGAAACACCATATATTTT
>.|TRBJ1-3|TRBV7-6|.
CASRRDTGKPGNTIYF
TGTGCCAGCAGGAGGGACACCGGGAAACCTGGAAACACCATATATTTT
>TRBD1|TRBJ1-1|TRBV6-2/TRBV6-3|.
CASSSPTGMNTEAFF
TGTGCCAGCAGTTCTCCGACAGGGATGAACACTGAAGCTTTCTTT
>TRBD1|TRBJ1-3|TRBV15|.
CATSSSSGGWGNTIYF
TGTGCCACCAGCAGTTCCTCAGGGGGTTGGGGAAACACCATATATTTT
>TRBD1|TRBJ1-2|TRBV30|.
CALGDREGYGYTF
TGTGCCTTGGGGGACAGGGAAGGGTATGGCTACACCTTC
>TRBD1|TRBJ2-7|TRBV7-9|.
CASSLRGPTYEQYF
TGTGCCAGCAGCTTAAGGGGGCCTACCTACGAGCAGTACTTC
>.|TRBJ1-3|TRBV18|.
CASSPATGSGNTIYF
TGTGCCAGCTCACCGGCAACGGGCTCTGGAAACACCATATATTTT
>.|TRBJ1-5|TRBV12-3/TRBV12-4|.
CASGRANQPQHF
TGTGCCAGCGGGAGGGCAAATCAGCCCCAGCATTTT
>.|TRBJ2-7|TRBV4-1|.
CASSPRGQASYEQYF
TGCGCCAGCAGCCCGCGAGGGCAGGCTTCCTACGAGCAGTACTTC
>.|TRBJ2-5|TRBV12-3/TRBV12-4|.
CASSFLSETQYF
TGTGCCAGCAGTTTCTTATCCGAGACCCAGTACTTC
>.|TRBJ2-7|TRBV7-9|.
CASNRQTSYEQYF
TGTGCCAGCAACCGACAAACCTCCTACGAGCAGTACTTC
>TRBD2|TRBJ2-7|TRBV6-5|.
CASSSTQRESYEQYF
TGTGCCAGCAGTTCGACCCAGCGGGAGTCCTACGAGCAGTACTTC
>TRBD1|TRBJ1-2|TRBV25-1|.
CASSETGTGNYGYTF
TGTGCCAGCAGTGAAACCGGGACAGGGAACTATGGCTACACCTTC
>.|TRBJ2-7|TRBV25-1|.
CASSGAGWGGEQYF
TGTGCCAGCAGCGGGGCGGGGTGGGGCGGCGAGCAGTACTTC
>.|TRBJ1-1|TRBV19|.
CASSTSGTRNTEAFF
TGTGCCAGTAGTACCTCCGGGACAAGGAACACTGAAGCTTTCTTT
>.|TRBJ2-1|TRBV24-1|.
CATSDSYRTPLEQFF
TGTGCCACCAGTGATTCTTATAGGACACCCCTTGAGCAGTTCTTC
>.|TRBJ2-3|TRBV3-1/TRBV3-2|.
CASSRQGPSTDTQYF
TGTGCCAGCAGCCGCCAGGGGCCGAGCACAGATACGCAGTATTTT
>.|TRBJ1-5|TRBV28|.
CASSFRGGGNQPQHF
TGTGCCAGCAGTTTTCGGGGAGGTGGGAATCAGCCCCAGCATTTT
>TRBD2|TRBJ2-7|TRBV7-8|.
CVSAGLAGLGQYF
TGTGTCTCCGCGGGACTAGCGGGATTGGGGCAGTACTTC
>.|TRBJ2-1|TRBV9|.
CASSVALGGLRNEQFF
TGTGCCAGCAGCGTAGCTTTGGGGGGACTCCGCAATGAGCAGTTCTTC
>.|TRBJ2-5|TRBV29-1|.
CSVVDRAETQYF
TGCAGCGTTGTTGACAGAGCGGAGACCCAGTACTTC
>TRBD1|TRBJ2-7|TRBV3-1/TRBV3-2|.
CASSPRDRGHEQYF
TGTGCCAGCAGCCCACGGGACAGGGGGCACGAGCAGTACTTC
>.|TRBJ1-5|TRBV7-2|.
CASSSVGDQPQHF
TGTGCCAGCAGCTCCGTAGGGGATCAGCCCCAGCATTTT
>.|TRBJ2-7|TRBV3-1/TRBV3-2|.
CASSQKKRSQSSYEQYF
TGTGCCAGCAGCCAAAAAAAGAGGTCTCAAAGCTCCTACGAGCAGTACTTC
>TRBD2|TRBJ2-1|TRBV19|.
CASSIGLAGVNEQFF
TGTGCCAGTAGTATAGGACTAGCGGGAGTTAATGAGCAGTTCTTC
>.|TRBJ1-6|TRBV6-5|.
CASRTNRDNSPLHF
TGTGCCAGCAGAACCAACAGGGATAATTCACCCCTCCACTTT